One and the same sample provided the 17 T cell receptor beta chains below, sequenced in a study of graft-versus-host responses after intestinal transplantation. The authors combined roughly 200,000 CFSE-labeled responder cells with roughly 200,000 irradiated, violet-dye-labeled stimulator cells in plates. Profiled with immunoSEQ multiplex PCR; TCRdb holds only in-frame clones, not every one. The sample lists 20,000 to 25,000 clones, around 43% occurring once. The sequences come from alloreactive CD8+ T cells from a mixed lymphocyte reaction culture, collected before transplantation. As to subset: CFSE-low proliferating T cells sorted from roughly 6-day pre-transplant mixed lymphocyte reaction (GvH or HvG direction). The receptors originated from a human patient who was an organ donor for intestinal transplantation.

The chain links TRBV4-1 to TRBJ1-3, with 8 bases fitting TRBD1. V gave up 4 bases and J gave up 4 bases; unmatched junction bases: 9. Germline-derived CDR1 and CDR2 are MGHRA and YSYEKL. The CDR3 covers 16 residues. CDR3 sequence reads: CASSLPARDRGNTIYF. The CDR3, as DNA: TGCGCCAGCAGCCTACCGGCCCGGGACAGGGGAAACACCATATATTTT.

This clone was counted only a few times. The CDR3 spells CASSLAAGNEQFF. DNA for the CDR3: TGTGCCAGCAGCTTAGCTGCCGGCAATGAGCAGTTCTTC. The V and J genes are TRBV11-3 and TRBJ2-1, with D unresolved. Germline V gives CDR1 SGHNT, CDR2 YENEEA. The CDR3 is 13 amino acids. Trimming left V 1 base short and J 6 bases short, with 7 bases between.

This CDR3 is CAINGGTADTQYF. The CDR3 DNA follows: TGTGCCATCAATGGGGGCACGGCAGATACGCAGTATTTT. This chain links TRBV10-3 with TRBJ2-3, with a tentative D call TRBD1 (6 bases). Trimming stripped 7 bases from V and 4 bases from J, with 12 bases between. The germline gives CDR1 ENHRY, CDR2 SYGVKD. The CDR3 extends over 13 amino acids.

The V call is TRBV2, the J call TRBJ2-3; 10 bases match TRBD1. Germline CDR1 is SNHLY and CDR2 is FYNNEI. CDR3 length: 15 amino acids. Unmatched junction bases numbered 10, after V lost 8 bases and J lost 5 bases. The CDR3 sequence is CASEGTGEAGDTQYF. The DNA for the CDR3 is TGTGCCAGCGAAGGGACAGGGGAGGCGGGAGATACGCAGTATTTT.

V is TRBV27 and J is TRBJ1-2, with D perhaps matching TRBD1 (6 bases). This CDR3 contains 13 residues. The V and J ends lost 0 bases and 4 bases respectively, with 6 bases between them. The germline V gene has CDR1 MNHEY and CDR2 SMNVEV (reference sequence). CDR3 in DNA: TGTGCCAGCAGTTTATCAGGGGGCTATGGCTACACCTTC. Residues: CASSLSGGYGYTF.

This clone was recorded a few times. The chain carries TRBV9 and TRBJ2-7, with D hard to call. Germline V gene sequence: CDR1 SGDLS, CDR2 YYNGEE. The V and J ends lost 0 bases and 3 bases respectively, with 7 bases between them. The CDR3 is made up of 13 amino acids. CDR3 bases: TGTGCCAGCAGCGTAGGGCCGCACTACGAGCAGTACTTC. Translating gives CASSVGPHYEQYF.

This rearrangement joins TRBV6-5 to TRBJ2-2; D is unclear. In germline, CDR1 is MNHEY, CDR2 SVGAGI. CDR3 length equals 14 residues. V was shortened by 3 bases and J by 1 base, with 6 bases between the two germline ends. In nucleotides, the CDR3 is TGTGCCAGCAGTTATGGTGGGAACACCGGGGAGCTGTTTTTT. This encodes CASSYGGNTGELFF.

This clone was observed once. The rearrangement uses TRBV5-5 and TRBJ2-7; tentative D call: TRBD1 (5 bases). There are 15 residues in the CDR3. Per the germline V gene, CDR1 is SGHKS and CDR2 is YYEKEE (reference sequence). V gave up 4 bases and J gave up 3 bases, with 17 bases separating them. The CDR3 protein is CASSPGAHLVYEQYF. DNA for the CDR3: TGTGCCAGCAGCCCTGGGGCACACCTAGTCTACGAGCAGTACTTC.

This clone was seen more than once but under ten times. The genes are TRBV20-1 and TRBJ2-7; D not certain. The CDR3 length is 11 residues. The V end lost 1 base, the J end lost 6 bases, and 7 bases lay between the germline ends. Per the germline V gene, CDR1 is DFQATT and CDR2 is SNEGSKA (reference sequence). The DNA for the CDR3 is TGCAGTGCTAGAGTGGTAAGCGAGCAGTACTTC. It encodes CSARVVSEQYF.

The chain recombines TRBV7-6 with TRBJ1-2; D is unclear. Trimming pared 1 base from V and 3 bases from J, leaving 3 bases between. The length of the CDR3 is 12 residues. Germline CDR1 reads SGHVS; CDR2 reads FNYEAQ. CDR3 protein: CASSLGHYGYTF. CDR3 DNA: TGTGCCAGCAGCTTAGGACACTATGGCTACACCTTC.

The CDR3 sequence is CSVDPGTGSLYTYTDTQYF. CDR3 bases: TGCAGCGTTGACCCCGGGACAGGATCTCTGTACACGTACACAGATACGCAGTATTTT. This chain uses TRBV29-1 with TRBJ2-3, with 8 bases matching TRBD1. Trimming removed 3 bases from V and 2 bases from J; junction bases left unmatched: 19. Per germline, CDR1 SQVTM and CDR2 ANQGSEA. This CDR3 has 19 amino acids.

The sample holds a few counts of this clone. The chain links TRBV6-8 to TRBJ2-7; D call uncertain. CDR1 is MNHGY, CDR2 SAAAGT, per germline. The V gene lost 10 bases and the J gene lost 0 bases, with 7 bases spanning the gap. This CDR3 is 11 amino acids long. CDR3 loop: CATRNSYEQYF. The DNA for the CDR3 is TGTGCCACGCGCAACTCCTACGAGCAGTACTTC.

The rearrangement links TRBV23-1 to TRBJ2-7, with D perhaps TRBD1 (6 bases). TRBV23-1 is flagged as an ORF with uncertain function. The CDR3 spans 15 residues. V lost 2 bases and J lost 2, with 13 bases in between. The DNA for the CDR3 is TGCGCCAGCAGTCAAACCCCAGGGGTCCCCTACGAGCAGTACTTC. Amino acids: CASSQTPGVPYEQYF.

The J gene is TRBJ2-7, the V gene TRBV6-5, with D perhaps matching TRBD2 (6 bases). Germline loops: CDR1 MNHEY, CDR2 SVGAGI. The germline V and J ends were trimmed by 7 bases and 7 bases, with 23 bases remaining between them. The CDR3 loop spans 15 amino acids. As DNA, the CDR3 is TGTGCCAGCATTGACTTTCGCGGAGGGTTTTGGGAGCAGTACTTC. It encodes CASIDFRGGFWEQYF.

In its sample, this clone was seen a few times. CDR3 protein: CTVSRAGELFF. The CDR3 coding sequence is TGCACCGTCAGTAGGGCCGGGGAGCTGTTTTTT. This sequence joins TRBV29-1 and TRBJ2-2; D gene ambiguous. CDR1 is SQVTM and CDR2 is ANQGSEA in the germline V gene. The CDR3 has 11 residues.

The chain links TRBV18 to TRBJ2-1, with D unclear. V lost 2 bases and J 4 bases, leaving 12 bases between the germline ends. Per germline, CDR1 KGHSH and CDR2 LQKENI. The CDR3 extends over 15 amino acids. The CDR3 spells CASSPEAVWYNEQFF. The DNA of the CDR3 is TGTGCCAGCTCACCAGAGGCGGTGTGGTACAATGAGCAGTTCTTC.

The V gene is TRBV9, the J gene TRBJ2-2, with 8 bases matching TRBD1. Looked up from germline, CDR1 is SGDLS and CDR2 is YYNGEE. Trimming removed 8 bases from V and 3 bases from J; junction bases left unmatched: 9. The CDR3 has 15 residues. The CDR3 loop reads CASGKDREDTGELFF. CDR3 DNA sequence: TGTGCCAGTGGAAAGGACAGGGAGGACACCGGGGAGCTGTTTTTT.